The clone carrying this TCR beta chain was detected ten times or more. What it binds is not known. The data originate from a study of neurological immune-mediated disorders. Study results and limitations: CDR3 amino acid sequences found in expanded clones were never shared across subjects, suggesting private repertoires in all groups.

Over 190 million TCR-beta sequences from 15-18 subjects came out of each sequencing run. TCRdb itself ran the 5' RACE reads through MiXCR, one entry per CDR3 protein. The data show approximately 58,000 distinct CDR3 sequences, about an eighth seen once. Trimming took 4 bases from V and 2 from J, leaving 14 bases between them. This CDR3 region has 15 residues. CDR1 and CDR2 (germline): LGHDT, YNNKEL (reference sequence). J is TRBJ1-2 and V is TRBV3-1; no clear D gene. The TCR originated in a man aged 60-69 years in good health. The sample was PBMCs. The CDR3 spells CASSPSPGTNYGYTF. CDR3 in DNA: TGTGCCAGCAGCCCATCCCCCGGCACCAACTATGGCTACACCTTC.